The 8 T cell receptor beta chains below come from one sample, sequenced in a study of shared clonotypes between healthy human individuals (dated by TCRdb to between 2020 and 2021). Preparation of the library involved the immunoSEQ multiplex PCR assay. TCRdb holds this immuneACCESS table with in-frame rearrangements only. Some clones are missing; in checked studies, unresolved V genes explain under half, and the rest has no known cause. This sample is represented by about 2.2 million clones; 85% to 95% of them were singletons. Of the sample, under 2% is held by the ten largest clones. CD8 naive samples were CD45RO-negative cells positively selected for CCR7, giving a CD45RA+CCR7+ population that excluded TemRA cells. Input material: naive CD8+ T cells from PBMCs. Interpreted using the paper, the cell subset or site label stands for: CD45RA+CCR7+. Every receptor here comes from a man between 18 and 29 years old in good health. Some clones in this sample may be carry-over from other donors' samples.

This chain uses TRBV15 with TRBJ2-1; TRBD2 matches at 9 bases. The germline V gene encodes CDR1 LNHNV and CDR2 YYDKDF (reference sequence). The junction had 12 bases not matched to a gene; V was cut back by 1 base and J by 5 bases. This CDR3 has 18 amino acids. CDR3 in DNA: TGTGCCACCAGCAGAGGGGGCTATATAGCGGGAGAAAACAATGAGCAGTTCTTC. It translates to CATSRGGYIAGENNEQFF.

The V and J genes are TRBV7-3 and TRBJ2-2, with TRBD2 as a possible D gene (5 bases). The CDR3 is 13 residues long. V dropped 6 bases and J dropped 0 bases, with 5 bases sitting between them. CDR1 and CDR2 (germline): SGHTA, FQGTGA. CDR3 loop: CASRLANTGELFF. The CDR3 region has the DNA TGTGCCAGCAGACTAGCGAACACCGGGGAGCTGTTTTTT.

V usage is TRBV29-1 and J usage is TRBJ2-3; weak D call: TRBD1 (5 bases). This CDR3 is 14 amino acids long. Trimming removed 4 bases at V and 2 bases at J, with 13 bases between. Germline loops: CDR1 SQVTM, CDR2 ANQGSEA. The CDR3: CSVARSGPTDTQYF. The DNA for the CDR3 is TGCAGCGTTGCCCGGTCAGGGCCCACAGATACGCAGTATTTT.

In its sample, this clone was seen a few times. This sample includes further DNA sequences coding for the same CDR3. The CDR3 here is CASSLGQNTEAFF. The CDR3 nucleotides read TGTGCCAGCAGCTTAGGACAAAACACTGAAGCTTTCTTT. The rearrangement links TRBV7-9 to TRBJ1-1; D not resolved. The germline V gene encodes CDR1 SEHNR and CDR2 FQNEAQ (reference sequence). Trimming removed 1 base at V and 2 bases at J, with 5 bases between. The CDR3 contains 13 residues.

Notes on this clone: Other DNA sequences within the sample encode an identical CDR3. The chain recombines TRBV27 with TRBJ1-5; no clear D gene. The CDR3 totals 12 residues. V lost 2 bases to trimming and J lost 6 bases, with 5 bases between them. Germline CDR1 is MNHEY and CDR2 is SMNVEV (reference sequence). The CDR3 DNA reads as TGTGCCAGCAGTTTAGTCGGTCAGCCCCAGCATTTT. Amino acids: CASSLVGQPQHF.

CDR3 in DNA: TGTGCCTGGACTGGTCTCCTCTATGGCTACACCTTC. The encoded protein is CAWTGLLYGYTF. The rearrangement uses TRBV30 and TRBJ1-2, with D unresolved. V lost 4 bases, J lost 4 bases, and 10 bases lay in between. Germline-derived CDR1 and CDR2 are GTSNPN and SVGIG (reference sequence). The CDR3 is 12 amino acids.

Concerning this clone: The same CDR3 also results from other DNA sequences found in this sample. V gene TRBV4-1 combines with J gene TRBJ2-7, with a tentative D call TRBD2 (6 bases). CDR1 is MGHRA, CDR2 YSYEKL, per germline. This CDR3 spans 14 amino acids. Trimming cost V 1 base and J 0 bases, with 7 bases left between them. DNA for the CDR3: TGCGCCAGCAGCCAAGTTAGCGGCTCCTACGAGCAGTACTTC. As protein: CASSQVSGSYEQYF.

The chain joins TRBV7-2 to TRBJ2-7; 7 bases map to TRBD1. This CDR3 is 14 amino acids long. V gave up 4 bases and J gave up 3 bases; unmatched junction bases: 6. CDR1 and CDR2 from the germline V gene are SGHTA and FQGNSA. The DNA for the CDR3 is TGTGCCAGCAGCTCAACCCCAGGGGGCTACGAGCAGTACTTC. Translation: CASSSTPGGYEQYF.